Presented here are 10 T cell receptor beta chains from one specimen sequenced in a study of T cells in women clearing cervical HPV infection. Sequenced by immunoSEQ multiplex PCR; TCRdb stores in-frame clones only, minus some. The sample data list about 30,000 clones. Source material: blood buffy coat. The receptors derive from a woman aged 18-70 years with a cervical HPV16 infection that either progressed to CIN3+ or cleared (not recorded which).

A note on this clone: The CDR3 end lies 3 residues beyond the end of the read and is filled in from the germline J gene. This chain connects TRBV6-2 or TRBV6-3 to TRBJ2-1; D could derive from TRBD1 or TRBD2 (5 bases each). Germline lookup yields CDR1 MNHEY and CDR2 SVGEGT. With 8 bases removed from V and 4 bases from J, the gap between germline ends came to 9 bases. The CDR3 consists of 12 residues. The part of the CDR3 DNA that was read is TGTGCCAGCTCTGAGGGGTACAATGAG. This codes for CASSEGYNE. The CDR3 in its entirety is CASSEGYNEQFF.

Turning to this clone: The missing CDR3 end, 3 residues past where the read stops, is filled in from the germline J gene. V usage is TRBV19 and J usage is TRBJ2-1; 8 bases agree with TRBD2. V trimming: 7 bases; J trimming: 0 bases; junction bases outside the gene matches: 5. Looked up from germline, CDR1 is LNHDA and CDR2 is SQIVND (reference sequence). CDR3 length: 15 amino acids. CDR3 DNA, as far as it was read: TGTGCCAGTACCCGGGGGGGTAGCTCCTACAATGAG. Its protein is CASTRGGSSYNE. From start to end, the CDR3 is CASTRGGSSYNEQFF.

A note on this clone: The CDR3 end lies 3 residues beyond the end of the read and is filled in from the germline J gene. J is TRBJ2-3 and V is TRBV5-4, with D possibly TRBD2 on 6 matching bases. Germline CDR1 is SGHNT and CDR2 is YYREEE (reference sequence). V lost 3 bases and J 0 bases, leaving 14 bases between the germline ends. This CDR3 is 16 amino acids long. The CDR3 sequence: CASSSGHRGSTDTQYF. The DNA read from the CDR3 is TGTGCCAGCAGCTCCGGACATCGGGGGAGCACAGATACG.

A note on this clone: The read terminates 3 residues ahead of where the CDR3 ends, so the germline J gene completes it. The rearrangement links TRBV5-5 to TRBJ1-1; no reliable D call. V lost 0 bases and J 4 bases, leaving 13 bases between the germline ends. The CDR3 runs to 15 residues. Germline V gives CDR1 SGHKS, CDR2 YYEKEE (reference sequence). The CDR3 protein is CASSLASRTGTEAFF. The covered CDR3 bases are TGTGCCAGCAGCTTGGCTTCCCGAACGGGCACTGAA.

Points on this clone: The sequenced fragment ends 3 residues before the CDR3 boundary, so the rest is inferred from the germline J gene. This rearrangement joins TRBV2 to TRBJ1-5; TRBD1 is a possible D gene (6 bases). V dropped 3 bases and J dropped 4 bases, with 13 bases sitting between them. The germline CDR1 and CDR2 sequences are SNHLY and FYNNEI. The CDR3 contains 15 residues. The chain's CDR3 is CASSDPRGGNQPQHF. The sequenced CDR3 bases are TGTGCCAGCAGTGATCCCAGGGGCGGGAATCAGCCC.

Concerning this clone itself: Read coverage stops 3 residues before the CDR3 terminus; the germline J gene supplies the remainder. V gene TRBV5-6 combines with J gene TRBJ2-5; TRBD1 matches at 9 bases. The CDR3 runs 15 residues. Per germline, CDR1 SGHDT and CDR2 YYEEEE. Trimming at V came to 6 bases and at J to 3 bases, leaving 9 bases not matched to a gene. The CDR3: CASNTWGTGKETQYF. CDR3 DNA (partial): TGTGCCAGCAACACTTGGGGGACAGGGAAAGAGACC.

A note on this clone: Sequencing ends 3 residues short of the CDR3 end; the germline J gene provides the rest. The V and J genes are TRBV12-3 or TRBV12-4 and TRBJ2-2, with 8 nucleotides matching TRBD1. With 8 bases clipped from V and 1 base from J, the junction kept 6 bases outside the gene matches. This CDR3 region has 15 residues. Partial CDR3 DNA: TGTGCCAGCGGACCCGGGACAGGGAACACCGGGGAG. Protein product: CASGPGTGNTGE. The full CDR3 protein reads CASGPGTGNTGELFF.

CDR3 DNA (partial): TGTGCCTGGAGTAGGGGACAGGGTTCAAGAGAAAAA. Protein product: CAWSRGQGSREK. The CDR3, in full, reads CAWSRGQGSREKLFF. The chain recombines TRBV30 with TRBJ1-4, with 9 bases identical to TRBD1. The observed sequence ends 3 residues before the CDR3 terminus, with the missing tail filled in from the germline J gene. Germline values: CDR1 GTSNPN, CDR2 SVGIG (reference sequence). V shed 2 bases and J 8 bases; nucleotides not matched to a gene: 9. This CDR3 spans 15 amino acids.

With regard to this clone: Coverage ceases 3 residues before the CDR3 finishes, and the germline J gene fills in the end. The chain carries TRBV20-1 and TRBJ2-7, with 7 bases lining up with TRBD2. The junction had 9 bases not matched to a gene; V was cut back by 4 bases and J by 0 bases. The V gene's germline CDR1 is DFQATT and CDR2 SNEGSKA (reference sequence). The CDR3 contains 15 residues. The part of the CDR3 DNA that was read is TGCAGTGCTAACCTAGCGGAATTAAGCTCCTACGAG. Its translation is CSANLAELSSYE. The whole CDR3 is CSANLAELSSYEQYF.

Turning to this clone: The CDR3 extends 3 residues past the end of the read, so its final part is completed from the germline J gene. The chain links TRBV7-9 to TRBJ1-4; 11 bases match TRBD1. CDR1 and CDR2 (germline): SEHNR, FQNEAQ (reference sequence). CDR3 length equals 15 residues. V shed 2 bases, J shed 8 bases, and the junction held 4 bases outside the gene matches. The CDR3 is CASSLRTGGGEKLFF. The part of the CDR3 DNA that was read is TGTGCCAGCAGCTTAAGGACAGGGGGCGGCGAAAAA.